The 4 T cell receptor beta chains below were found in one sample sequenced in a study of follicular helper T cells after annual influenza vaccination. Some clones are missing from TCRdb's copy, which holds only in-frame ones; the method was immunoSEQ multiplex PCR. The table has 15,000 or so clones, approximately 84% seen once; the top ten hold roughly 1.3%. Described time point: 2014-2015 season, 7 days after vaccination. This material consisted of CXCR5+ CD38- circulating T follicular helper cells from blood, taken 7 days after influenza vaccination. Subset here: circulating Tfh, non-naive CD4+CXCR5+PD-1+ (ICOS+CD38+ or ICOS-CD38-). These receptors originate from an adult who received the influenza vaccine.

This rearrangement joins TRBV5-1 to TRBJ2-3; 8 bases match TRBD2. The CDR3 runs to 16 residues. With 4 bases clipped from V and 1 base from J, the junction kept 8 bases outside the gene matches. Germline CDR1 SGHRS, CDR2 YFSETQ. The CDR3 DNA reads as TGCGCCAGCAGCCGAGCGCTAGCGGGTGGCACAGATACGCAGTATTTT. It yields the protein CASSRALAGGTDTQYF.

The chain couples TRBV28 to TRBJ2-7, with D possibly matching TRBD2 (5 bases). V lost 1 base and J 7 bases, leaving 20 bases between the germline ends. Germline loops: CDR1 MDHEN, CDR2 SYDVKM. This CDR3 contains 16 residues. CDR3 coding DNA: TGTGCCAGCAGTTTATCACTTCGTCCAGGAGGTGATGAGCAGTACTTC. This translates into CASSLSLRPGGDEQYF.

This clone appeared once. V is TRBV6-1 and J is TRBJ1-4; D is uncertain. The CDR3 runs 15 residues. Germline lookup yields CDR1 MNHNS and CDR2 SASEGT. V was cut by 2 bases and J by 4 bases, with 11 bases left in between. CDR3 DNA sequence: TGTGCCAGCAGTGAACGGCGGCAGCTTAATGAAAAACTGTTTTTT. It is translated as CASSERRQLNEKLFF.

This chain links TRBV7-2 with TRBJ2-7, with D uncertain. V lost 5 bases and J 2 bases, leaving 13 bases between the germline ends. The length of the CDR3 is 14 residues. Germline V gives CDR1 SGHTA, CDR2 FQGNSA. CDR3 coding DNA: TGTGCCAGCAGCCGAGAACGGGTTGCCTACGAGCAGTACTTC. It yields the protein CASSRERVAYEQYF.